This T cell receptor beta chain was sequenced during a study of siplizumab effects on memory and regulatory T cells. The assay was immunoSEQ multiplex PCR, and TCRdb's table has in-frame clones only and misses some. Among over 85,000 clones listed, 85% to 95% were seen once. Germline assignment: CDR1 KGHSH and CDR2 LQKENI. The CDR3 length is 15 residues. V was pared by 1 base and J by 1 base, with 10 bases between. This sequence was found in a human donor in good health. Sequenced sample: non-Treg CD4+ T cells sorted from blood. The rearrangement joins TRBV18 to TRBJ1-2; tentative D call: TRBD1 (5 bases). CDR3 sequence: CASSPLDKYNYGYTF. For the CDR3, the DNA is TGTGCCAGCTCACCACTGGACAAATATAACTATGGCTACACCTTC. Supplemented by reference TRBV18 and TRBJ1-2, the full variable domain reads NAGVMQNPRHLVRRRGQEARLRCSPMKGHSHVYWYRQLPEEGLKFMVYLQKENIIDESGMPKERFSAEFPKEGPSILRIQQVVRGDSAAYFCASSPLDKYNYGYTFGSGTRLTVV.